The following is a T cell receptor (beta chain) sequence with its context. Produced via immunoSEQ multiplex PCR; TCRdb's table is partial and in-frame only. Of 71,000 or so clones in the sample, around 86% were seen once. This entry belongs to a study of OX40 agonist ivuxolimab in advanced cancers. Germline V gene lookup returns CDR1 SGHVS and CDR2 FNYEAQ. This CDR3 has 17 residues. Germline trimming cut 4 bases from V and 0 bases from J; bases unmatched to any gene: 8. The sequence derives from an adult with an advanced solid tumor such as melanoma, head and neck, liver or kidney cancer. Sample: CD4+ or CD8+ T cells sorted from blood, taken in a trial of the OX40 agonist ivuxolimab. This chain joins TRBV7-6 and TRBJ2-2; 7 nucleotides agree with TRBD1. The CDR3 DNA reads TGTGCCAGCAGCTCAAACGCCGGGACAGCGAACACCGGGGAGCTGTTTTTT. Amino acids: CASSSNAGTANTGELFF.